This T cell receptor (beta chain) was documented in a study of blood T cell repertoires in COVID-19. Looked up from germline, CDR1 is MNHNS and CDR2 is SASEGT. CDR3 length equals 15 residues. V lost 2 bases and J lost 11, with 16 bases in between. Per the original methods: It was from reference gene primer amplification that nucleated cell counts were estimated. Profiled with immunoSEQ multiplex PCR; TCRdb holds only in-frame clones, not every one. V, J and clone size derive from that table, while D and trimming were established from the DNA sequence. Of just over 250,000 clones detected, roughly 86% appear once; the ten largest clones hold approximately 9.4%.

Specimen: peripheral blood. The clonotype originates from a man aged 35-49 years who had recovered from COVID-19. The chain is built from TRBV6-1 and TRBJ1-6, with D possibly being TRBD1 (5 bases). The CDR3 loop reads CASSEQGGRTAPLHF. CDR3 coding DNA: TGTGCCAGCAGTGAACAGGGAGGTCGCACGGCACCCCTCCACTTT.